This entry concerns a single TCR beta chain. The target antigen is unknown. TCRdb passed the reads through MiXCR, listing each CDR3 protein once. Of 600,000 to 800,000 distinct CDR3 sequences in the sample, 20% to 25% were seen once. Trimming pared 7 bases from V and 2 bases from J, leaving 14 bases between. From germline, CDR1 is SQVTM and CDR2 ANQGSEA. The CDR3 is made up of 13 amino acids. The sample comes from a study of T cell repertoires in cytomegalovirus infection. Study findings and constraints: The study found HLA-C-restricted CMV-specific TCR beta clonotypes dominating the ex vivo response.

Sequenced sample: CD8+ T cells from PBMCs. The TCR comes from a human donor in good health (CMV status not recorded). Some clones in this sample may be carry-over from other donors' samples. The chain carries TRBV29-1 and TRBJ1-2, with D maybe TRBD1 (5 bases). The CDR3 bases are TGCAGCGCCGAAACGGGGGTGAACTATGGCTACACCTTC. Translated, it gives CSAETGVNYGYTF.